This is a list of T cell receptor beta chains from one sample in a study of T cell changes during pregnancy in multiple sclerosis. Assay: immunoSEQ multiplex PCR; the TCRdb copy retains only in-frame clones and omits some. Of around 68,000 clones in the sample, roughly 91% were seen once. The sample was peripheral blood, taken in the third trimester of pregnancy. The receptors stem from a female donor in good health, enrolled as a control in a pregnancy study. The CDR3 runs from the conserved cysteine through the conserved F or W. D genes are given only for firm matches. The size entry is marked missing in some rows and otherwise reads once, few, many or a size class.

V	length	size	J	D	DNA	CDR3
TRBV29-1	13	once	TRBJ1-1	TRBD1	TGCAGCGTCGACGGGACAGGAAGCCCGCAGGCTTTCTTT	CSVDGTGSPQAFF
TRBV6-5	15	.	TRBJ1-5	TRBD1	TGTGCCAGCAGAGACAGGGCTTATAGCAATCAGCCCCAGCATTTT	CASRDRAYSNQPQHF
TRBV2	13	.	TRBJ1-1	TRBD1	TGTGCCAGCAGTGAAAGGGTGAGAGGGGGCGCTTTCTTT	CASSERVRGGAFF
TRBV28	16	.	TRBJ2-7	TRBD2	TGTGCCAGCATCCCGAGAGGAGCTAGCGGAAACTACGAGCAGTACTTC	CASIPRGASGNYEQYF
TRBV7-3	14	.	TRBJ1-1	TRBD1	TGTGCCAGCAGCCGGGACAGCGGTACCACTGAAGCTTTCTTT	CASSRDSGTTEAFF
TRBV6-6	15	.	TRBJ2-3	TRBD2	TGTGCCAGCAGTTACGGGCGGGGGGGGGCAGATACGCAGTATTTT	CASSYGRGGADTQYF
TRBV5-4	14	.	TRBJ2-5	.	TGTGCCAGCAGCTTTTATGGGGGCCGGGAGACCCAGTACTTC	CASSFYGGRETQYF
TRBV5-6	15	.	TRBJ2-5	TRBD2	TGTGCCAGCAGCAGTACTGGGGACTACTCGGAGACCCAGTACTTC	CASSSTGDYSETQYF
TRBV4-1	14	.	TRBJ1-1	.	TGCGCCAGCAGCCAGACTCAGACGAACACTGAAGCTTTCTTT	CASSQTQTNTEAFF
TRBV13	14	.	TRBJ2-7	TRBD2	TGTGCCAGCAGCTTGCGGGGGGGCCAGCATGAGCAGTACTTC	CASSLRGGQHEQYF
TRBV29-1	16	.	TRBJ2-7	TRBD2	TGCAGCGTTGAGGGACTAGCGGGGGGCAACTCCTACGAGCAGTACTTC	CSVEGLAGGNSYEQYF
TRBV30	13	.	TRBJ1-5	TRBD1	TGTGCCTGGAGAGGACAGGGGGATCAGCCCCAGCATTTT	CAWRGQGDQPQHF
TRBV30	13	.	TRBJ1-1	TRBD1	TGTGCCTGGAGTGTAGCCGGACAGGGGGAAGCTTTCTTT	CAWSVAGQGEAFF
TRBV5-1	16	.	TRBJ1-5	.	TGCGCCAGCAGCTCGCAGTACGACAGGTTGAATCAGCCCCAGCATTTT	CASSSQYDRLNQPQHF
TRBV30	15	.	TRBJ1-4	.	TGTGCCTGGAACTCTAGGGGTTCAACTAATGAAAAACTGTTTTTT	CAWNSRGSTNEKLFF
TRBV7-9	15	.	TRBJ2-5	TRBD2	TGTGCCAGCAGCTTAGGGGGAGGGCCCTCTGAGACCCAGTACTTC	CASSLGGGPSETQYF
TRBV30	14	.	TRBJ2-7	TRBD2	TGTGCCTGGAGTGCCCTAGCGGGGGGATACGAGCAGTACTTC	CAWSALAGGYEQYF
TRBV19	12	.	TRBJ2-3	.	TGTGCCAGTAGTGGCAGCACAGATACGCAGTATTTT	CASSGSTDTQYF
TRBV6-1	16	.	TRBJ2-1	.	TGTGCCAGCAGTGAAAGGGTCGGGGCGGGGTACAATGAGCAGTTCTTC	CASSERVGAGYNEQFF
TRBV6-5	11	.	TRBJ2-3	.	TGTGCCAGCAGTCACACAGATACGCAGTATTTT	CASSHTDTQYF
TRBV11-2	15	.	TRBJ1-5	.	TGTGCCAGCAGCTTGGGCGACAGAGGCAATCAGCCCCAGCATTTT	CASSLGDRGNQPQHF
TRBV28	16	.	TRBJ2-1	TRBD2	TGTGCCAGCAGTTTAAGCTCTAGCGGGAGAATCAATGAGCAGTTCTTC	CASSLSSSGRINEQFF
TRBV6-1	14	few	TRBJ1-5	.	TGTGCCAGCAGTGAACCCGTCTTAAATCAGCCCCAGCATTTT	CASSEPVLNQPQHF
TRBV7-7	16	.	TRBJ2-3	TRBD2	TGTGCTAGCAGCTTAGGAACGGGAGGGAGCACAGATACGCAGTATTTT	CASSLGTGGSTDTQYF
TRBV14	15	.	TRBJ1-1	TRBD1	TGTGCCAGCAGCCAACAGGGGGCTCTGGGCACTGAAGCTTTCTTT	CASSQQGALGTEAFF
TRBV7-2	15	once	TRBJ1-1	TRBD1	TGTGCCAGCAGCTCGGGACAGGGCACGAACACTGAAGCTTTCTTT	CASSSGQGTNTEAFF
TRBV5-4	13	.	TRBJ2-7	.	TGTGCCAGCAGCCCCGTGGACAGCTACGAGCAGTACTTC	CASSPVDSYEQYF
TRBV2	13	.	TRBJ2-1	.	TGTGCCAGCAGTGCTCAGGGGCACAATGAGCAGTTCTTC	CASSAQGHNEQFF
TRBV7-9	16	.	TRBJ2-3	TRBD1	TGTGCCAGCAGCTCCGGGGACAGGGGGCAAGGAGATACGCAGTATTTT	CASSSGDRGQGDTQYF
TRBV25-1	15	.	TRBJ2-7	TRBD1	TGTGCCAGCAGTGAATTCACAGGGGGCCGCTACGAGCAGTACTTC	CASSEFTGGRYEQYF
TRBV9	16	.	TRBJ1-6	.	TGTGCCAGCAGCCTCACGGCGGTGGGCTATAATTCACCCCTCCACTTT	CASSLTAVGYNSPLHF
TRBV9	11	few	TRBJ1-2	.	TGTGCCAGCAGCGTAGCCAGGATATACACCTTC	CASSVARIYTF
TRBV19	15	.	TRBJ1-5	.	TGTGCCAGTAGTATAGGAAGTACGGTTCCTCAGCCCCAGCATTTT	CASSIGSTVPQPQHF
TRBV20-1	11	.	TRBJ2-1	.	TGCAGTGCTACCCCGCAGGTAGAGCAGTTCTTC	CSATPQVEQFF
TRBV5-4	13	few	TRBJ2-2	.	TGTGCCAGCAGCTGGGACTTGACCGGGGAGCTGTTTTTT	CASSWDLTGELFF
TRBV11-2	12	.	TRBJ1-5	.	TGTGCCAGCAGCTTAGTAACGGGGCCCCAGCATTTT	CASSLVTGPQHF
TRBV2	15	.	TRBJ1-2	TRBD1	TGTGCCAGCATTTTCCAGGGACAGCCGAACTATGGCTACACCTTC	CASIFQGQPNYGYTF
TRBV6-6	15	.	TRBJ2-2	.	TGTGCCAGCAGTCCCGGGACTCTTTACACCGGGGAGCTGTTTTTT	CASSPGTLYTGELFF
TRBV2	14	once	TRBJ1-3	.	TGTGCCAGCCGGTCAGGGATCACTGGAAACACCATATATTTT	CASRSGITGNTIYF
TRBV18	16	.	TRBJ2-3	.	TGTGCCAGCTCACCTCCAGCGAGGTTGCAGACAGATACGCAGTATTTT	CASSPPARLQTDTQYF
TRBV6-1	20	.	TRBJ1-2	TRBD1	TGTGCCAGCAGTGAATTGCCTGGGGGACAGCCACAGGGGTTCGACTATGGCTACACCTTC	CASSELPGGQPQGFDYGYTF
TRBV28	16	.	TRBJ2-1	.	TGTGCCAGCAGCCCGTTGGATGAGGCACCCTACAATGAGCAGTTCTTC	CASSPLDEAPYNEQFF
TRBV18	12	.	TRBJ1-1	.	TGTGCCAGCTCTCTTCGGCAGGGGGAAGCTTTCTTT	CASSLRQGEAFF
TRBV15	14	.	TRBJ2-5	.	TGTGCCACCAGCAGAGCTCCGGTCCGAGAGACCCAGTACTTC	CATSRAPVRETQYF
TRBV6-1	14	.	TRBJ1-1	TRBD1	TGTGCCAGCAGAAGGACAGGAGTGAACACTGAAGCTTTCTTT	CASRRTGVNTEAFF
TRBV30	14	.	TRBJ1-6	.	TGTGCCTGGACGAGGGAAACACTTAATTCACCCCTCCACTTT	CAWTRETLNSPLHF
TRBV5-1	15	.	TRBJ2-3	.	TGCGCCAGCAGCTTGGATCCTTCGGACTCAGATACGCAGTATTTT	CASSLDPSDSDTQYF
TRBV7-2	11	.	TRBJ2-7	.	TGTGCCAGCAGCAACACCTACGAGCAGTACTTC	CASSNTYEQYF
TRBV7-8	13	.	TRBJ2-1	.	TGTGCCAGCAGCCCGTCCGGGAGAGGGGAGCAGTTCTTC	CASSPSGRGEQFF
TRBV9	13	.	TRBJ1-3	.	TGTGCCAGCAGCGGGGAGCAGGGAAACACCATATATTTT	CASSGEQGNTIYF
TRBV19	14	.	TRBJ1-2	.	TGTGCCAGCATACAAACCAGGGGTGGCTATGGCTACACCTTC	CASIQTRGGYGYTF
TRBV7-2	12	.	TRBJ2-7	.	TGTGCCAGCAGCCTACCAACCTACGAGCAGTACTTC	CASSLPTYEQYF
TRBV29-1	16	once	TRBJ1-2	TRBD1	TGCAGCGTTACCCTCCGGGACAGGGGGCCGGATCCAGGCTACACCTTC	CSVTLRDRGPDPGYTF
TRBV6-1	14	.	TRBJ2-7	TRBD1	TGTGCCAGCAGTGAAGGGACAGGGGGGTACGAGCAGTACTTC	CASSEGTGGYEQYF